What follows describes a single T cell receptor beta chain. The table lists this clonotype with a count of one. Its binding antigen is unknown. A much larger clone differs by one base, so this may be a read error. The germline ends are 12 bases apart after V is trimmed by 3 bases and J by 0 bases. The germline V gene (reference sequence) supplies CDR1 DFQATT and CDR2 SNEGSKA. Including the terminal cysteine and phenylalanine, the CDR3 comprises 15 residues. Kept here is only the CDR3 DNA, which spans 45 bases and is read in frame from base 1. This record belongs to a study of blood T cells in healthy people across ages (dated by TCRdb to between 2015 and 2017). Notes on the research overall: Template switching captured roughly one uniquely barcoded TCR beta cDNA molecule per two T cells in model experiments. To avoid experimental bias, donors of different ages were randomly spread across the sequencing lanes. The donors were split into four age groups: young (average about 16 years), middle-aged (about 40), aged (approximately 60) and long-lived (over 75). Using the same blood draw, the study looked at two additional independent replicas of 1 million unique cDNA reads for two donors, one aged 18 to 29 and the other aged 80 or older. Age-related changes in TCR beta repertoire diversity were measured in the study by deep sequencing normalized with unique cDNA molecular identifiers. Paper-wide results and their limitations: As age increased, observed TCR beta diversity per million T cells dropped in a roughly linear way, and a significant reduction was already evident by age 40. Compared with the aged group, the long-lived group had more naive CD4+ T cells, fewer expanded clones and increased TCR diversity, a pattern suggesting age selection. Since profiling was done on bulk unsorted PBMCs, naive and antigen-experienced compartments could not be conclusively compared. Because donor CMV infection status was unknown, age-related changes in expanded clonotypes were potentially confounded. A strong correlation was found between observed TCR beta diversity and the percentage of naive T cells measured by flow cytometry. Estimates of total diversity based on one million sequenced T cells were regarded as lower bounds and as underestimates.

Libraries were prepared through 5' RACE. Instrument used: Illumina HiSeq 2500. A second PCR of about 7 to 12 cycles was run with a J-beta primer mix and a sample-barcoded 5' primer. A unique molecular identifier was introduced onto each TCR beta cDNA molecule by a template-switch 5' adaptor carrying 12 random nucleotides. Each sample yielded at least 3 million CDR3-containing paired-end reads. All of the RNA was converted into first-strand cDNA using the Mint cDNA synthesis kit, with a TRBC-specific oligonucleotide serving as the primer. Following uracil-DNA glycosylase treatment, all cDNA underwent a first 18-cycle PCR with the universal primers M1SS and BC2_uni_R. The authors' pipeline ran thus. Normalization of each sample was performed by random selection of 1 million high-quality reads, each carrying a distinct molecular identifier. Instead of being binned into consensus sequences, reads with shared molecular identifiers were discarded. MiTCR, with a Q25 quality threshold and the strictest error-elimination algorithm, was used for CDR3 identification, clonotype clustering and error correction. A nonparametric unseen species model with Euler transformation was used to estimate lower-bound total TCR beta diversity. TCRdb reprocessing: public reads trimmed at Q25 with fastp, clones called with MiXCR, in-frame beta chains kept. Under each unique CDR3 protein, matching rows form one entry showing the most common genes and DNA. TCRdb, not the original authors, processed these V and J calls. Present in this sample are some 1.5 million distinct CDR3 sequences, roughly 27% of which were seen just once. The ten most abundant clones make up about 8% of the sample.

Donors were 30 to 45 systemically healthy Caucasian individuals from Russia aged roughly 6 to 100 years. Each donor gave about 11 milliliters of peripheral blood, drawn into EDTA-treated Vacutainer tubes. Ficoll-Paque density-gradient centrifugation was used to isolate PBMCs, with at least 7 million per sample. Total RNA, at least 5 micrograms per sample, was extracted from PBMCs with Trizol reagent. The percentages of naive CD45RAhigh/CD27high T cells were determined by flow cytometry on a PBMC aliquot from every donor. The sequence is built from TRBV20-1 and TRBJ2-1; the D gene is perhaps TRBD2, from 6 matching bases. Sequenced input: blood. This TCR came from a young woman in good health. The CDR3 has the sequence CSASSETSSYNEQFF. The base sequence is TGCAGTGCTAGCTCCGAGACTAGCTCCTACAATGAGCAGTTCTTC.